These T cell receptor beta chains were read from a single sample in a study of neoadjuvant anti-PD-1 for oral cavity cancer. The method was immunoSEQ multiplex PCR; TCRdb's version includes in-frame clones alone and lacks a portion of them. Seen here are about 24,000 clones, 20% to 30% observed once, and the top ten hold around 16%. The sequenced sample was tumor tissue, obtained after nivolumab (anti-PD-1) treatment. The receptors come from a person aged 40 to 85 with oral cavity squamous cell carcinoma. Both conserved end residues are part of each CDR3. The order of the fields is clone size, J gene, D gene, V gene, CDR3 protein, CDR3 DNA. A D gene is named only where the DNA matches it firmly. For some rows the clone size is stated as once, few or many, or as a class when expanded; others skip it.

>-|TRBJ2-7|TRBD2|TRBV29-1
CSVGREYEQYF
TGCAGCGTTGGGCGGGAGTACGAGCAGTACTTC
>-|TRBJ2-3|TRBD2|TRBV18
CASSPPTSADTQYF
TGTGCCAGCTCACCACCGACTAGCGCAGATACGCAGTATTTT
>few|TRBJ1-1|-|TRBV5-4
CASSLGARQTFF
TGTGCCAGCAGCTTGGGGGCGAGACAGACTTTCTTT
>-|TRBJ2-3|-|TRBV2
CASMGLPTDTQYF
TGTGCCAGCATGGGGCTACCTACAGATACGCAGTATTTT
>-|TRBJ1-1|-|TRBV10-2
CASRPNRNAPMNTEAFF
TGCGCCAGCAGGCCAAACAGGAACGCCCCAATGAACACTGAAGCTTTCTTT
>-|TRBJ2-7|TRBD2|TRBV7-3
CASSLTSGRGEQYF
TGTGCCAGCAGCTTAACTAGCGGGAGAGGCGAGCAGTACTTC
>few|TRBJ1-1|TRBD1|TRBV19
CASSSPGTGWATEAFF
TGTGCCAGTAGTAGTCCCGGGACAGGGTGGGCCACTGAAGCTTTCTTT
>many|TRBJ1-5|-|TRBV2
CASSEPNQPQHF
TGTGCCAGCAGTGAACCAAATCAGCCCCAGCATTTT
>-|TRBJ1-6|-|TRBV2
CASGADHNSPLHF
TGTGCCAGCGGGGCGGATCATAATTCACCCCTCCACTTT
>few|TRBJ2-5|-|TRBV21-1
CSMLAQYF
TGTTCCATGTTGGCCCAGTACTTC
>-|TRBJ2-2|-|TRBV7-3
CASSLNPYANTGELFF
TGTGCCAGCAGCTTAAATCCCTACGCGAACACCGGGGAGCTGTTTTTT